This TCR beta chain was identified in a study of blood T cell repertoires in COVID-19. In the study overall: Collection of acute and convalescent COVID-19 samples took place in the United States, Italy and Spain. Nucleic acid was either cDNA or gDNA, and it came from T cells, B-cell-depleted T cells, or PBMCs.

As processed by the authors: The assay estimated nucleated cells by amplifying reference gene primers. The repertoire was sequenced with immunoSEQ multiplex PCR; TCRdb's copy has only in-frame clones and lacks some. From that table come the V and J calls and clone size; the DNA was used to work out D and trimming. The profile covers fewer than 250,000 clones, with about 88% appearing a single time and around 0.7% taken by the ten largest. The CDR3 extends over 15 amino acids. CDR1 and CDR2 (germline): SGHRS, YFSETQ. Trimming took off 2 bases at V and 2 bases at J, with 14 bases between the two ends. The TCR sequence derives from a middle-aged man with acute or convalescent COVID-19. The specimen was peripheral blood. The chain uses TRBV5-1 and TRBJ2-7; TRBD2 is a possible D gene (5 bases). The CDR3 protein is CASSLIPNGAYEQYF. CDR3 in DNA: TGCGCCAGCAGCTTAATTCCCAACGGGGCCTACGAGCAGTACTTC.